The present entry profiles one T cell receptor (beta chain) with its context. Its specificity is unknown. CDR1 and CDR2 (germline): SGHRS, YFSETQ. This CDR3 has 13 residues. Between the trimmed V and J ends, which lost 1 base and 7 bases, there was a span of 9 bases. Repertoires were generated with immunoSEQ multiplex PCR, while TCRdb's copy carries only in-frame clones and drops some. The table shows about 130,000 clones, with roughly 89% occurring only once. The data belong to a study of cytomegalovirus exposure and HLA in healthy donors. Findings and limits, study-wide: Cytomegalovirus status, reportedly, was diagnosed with high specificity and sensitivity by the classifier. Researchers reported that a few CMV-associated chains were confirmed in vitro as CMV antigen-specific. Rare TCR sequences predominated, though certain public TCRs were found in many donors.

Specimen: PBMCs. The origin of this receptor is a woman between 18 and 29 years old in good health and CMV-seropositive. The J gene is TRBJ2-1, the V gene TRBV5-1; TRBD1 might be the D (5 bases). CDR3 sequence: CASSLWGRNEQFF. CDR3 in DNA: TGCGCCAGCAGCTTGTGGGGCCGGAATGAGCAGTTCTTC.